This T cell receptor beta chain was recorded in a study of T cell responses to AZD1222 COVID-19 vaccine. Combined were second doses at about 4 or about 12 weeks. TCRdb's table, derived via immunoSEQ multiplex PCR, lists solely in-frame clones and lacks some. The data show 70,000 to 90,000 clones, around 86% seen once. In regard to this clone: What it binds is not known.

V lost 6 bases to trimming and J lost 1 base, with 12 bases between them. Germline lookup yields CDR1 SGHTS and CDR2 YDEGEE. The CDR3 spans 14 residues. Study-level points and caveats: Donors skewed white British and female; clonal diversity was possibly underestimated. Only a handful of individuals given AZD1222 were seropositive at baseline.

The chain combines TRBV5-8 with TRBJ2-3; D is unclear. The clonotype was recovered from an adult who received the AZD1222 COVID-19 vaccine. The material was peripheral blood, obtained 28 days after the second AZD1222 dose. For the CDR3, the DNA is TGTGCCAGCACTTTTATGTGGGGCACAGATACGCAGTATTTT. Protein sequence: CASTFMWGTDTQYF.